Shown below are 30 T cell receptor beta chains from a single sample sequenced in a study of shared clonotypes between healthy human individuals. TCRdb's copy holds only in-frame clones and misses some; the assay was immunoSEQ multiplex PCR. In the table there are some 1 million clones, 60% to 80% of which are singletons. Material: memory CD4+ T cells sorted from blood. As for subset: CD45RA-negative fraction. These receptor sequences come from a man aged 18 to 30 in good health.

This chain joins TRBV30 and TRBJ1-5, with 9 bases that match TRBD1. Trimming at V came to 0 bases and at J to 3 bases, leaving 6 bases not matched to a gene. Germline V lookup: CDR1 GTSNPN, CDR2 SVGIG (reference sequence). This CDR3 region has 16 residues. The CDR3 spells CAWSVRGTGNNQPQHF. For the CDR3, the DNA is TGTGCCTGGAGTGTACGGGGGACAGGGAACAATCAGCCCCAGCATTTT.

This clone was seen at least ten times. V is TRBV7-6 and J is TRBJ1-2; unclear D gene. Between the trimmed V and J ends, which lost 1 base and 6 bases, there was a span of 12 bases. This CDR3 region has 14 residues. Per germline, CDR1 SGHVS and CDR2 FNYEAQ. CDR3 amino acids: CASSLGAAWDGYTF. The DNA for the CDR3 is TGTGCCAGCAGCTTAGGGGCAGCCTGGGATGGCTACACCTTC.

The chain uses TRBV18 and TRBJ2-2; D perhaps matches TRBD1 (6 bases). The V and J ends lost 3 bases and 3 bases respectively, with 8 bases between them. Germline V gene lookup returns CDR1 KGHSH and CDR2 LQKENI. This CDR3 has 14 residues. The chain's CDR3 is CASSPDRHTGELFF. The CDR3 coding sequence is TGTGCCAGCTCACCCGACAGGCACACCGGGGAGCTGTTTTTT.

J is TRBJ1-5 and V is TRBV6-6; D gene unclear. In germline, CDR1 is MNHNY, CDR2 SVGAGI (reference sequence). The CDR3 is 11 amino acids. V was cut by 6 bases and J by 6 bases, with 6 bases left in between. The CDR3 DNA is TGTGCCAGCAGAGAGGGTCAGCCCCAGCATTTT. Protein sequence: CASREGQPQHF.

The rearrangement joins TRBV18 to TRBJ2-3; 8 bases map to TRBD2. CDR1 and CDR2 from the germline V gene are KGHSH and LQKENI. V lost 3 bases to trimming and J lost 1 base; unmatched junction nucleotides: 6. This CDR3 contains 16 residues. The CDR3 nucleotides are TGTGCCAGCTCACCCTACCCGACTAGCGGCACAGATACGCAGTATTTT. This translates into CASSPYPTSGTDTQYF.

The chain recombines TRBV5-1 with TRBJ1-1; D perhaps matches TRBD1 (6 bases). The germline V gene encodes CDR1 SGHRS and CDR2 YFSETQ. The CDR3 consists of 14 residues. V was shortened by 8 bases and J by 1 base, with 15 bases between the two germline ends. The CDR3 DNA reads TGCGCCAGTCATCCGGGACAAGAGAACACTGAAGCTTTCTTT. Encoded protein: CASHPGQENTEAFF.

V is TRBV30 and J is TRBJ1-3; the D gene is possibly TRBD1 (6 bases). The V gene's germline CDR1 is GTSNPN and CDR2 SVGIG (reference sequence). The CDR3 has 15 amino acids. V lost 0 bases to trimming and J lost 3 bases, with 12 bases between them. The CDR3, as DNA: TGTGCCTGGAGTGTACAGGGCAGGGTTGGAAACACCATATATTTT. Translated, it gives CAWSVQGRVGNTIYF. The whole variable domain, remainder taken from reference TRBV30 and TRBJ1-3, is SQTIHQWPATLVQPVGSPLSLECTVEGTSNPNLYWYRQAAGRGLQLLFYSVGIGQISSEVPQNLSASRPQDRQFILSSKKLLLSDSGFYLCAWSVQGRVGNTIYFGEGSWLTVV.

This clone occurred a few times. The genes are TRBV12-5 and TRBJ2-1; D remains unclear. Trimming left V 5 bases short and J 12 bases short, with 17 bases between. The CDR3 sequence is 13 residues long. Germline CDR1 reads LGHNT; CDR2 reads FRNRAP. Written as DNA, the CDR3 is TGTGCTAGTGGTCTGGGTCTTAGGCCCGGGCAGTTCTTC. Translating it yields CASGLGLRPGQFF.

Note on this clone: Given a much more abundant clone one base away, this may be a read error. J is TRBJ1-4 and V is TRBV6-1; the D is unclear. Germline values: CDR1 MNHNS, CDR2 SASEGT. This CDR3 is 13 amino acids long. The CDR3 DNA reads TGTGCCGGCAGGACTATCGTTAACGAAAAACTGTTTTTT. It encodes CAGRTIVNEKLFF.

The CDR3 loop reads CASSLALGFGNEQFF. CDR3 coding DNA: TGCGCCAGCAGCTTGGCGCTAGGTTTTGGGAATGAGCAGTTCTTC. The chain combines TRBV5-1 with TRBJ2-1; D ambiguous. CDR3 length: 15 residues. Per the germline V gene, CDR1 is SGHRS and CDR2 is YFSETQ. Trimming pared 0 bases from V and 7 bases from J, leaving 14 bases between.

The chain combines TRBV2 with TRBJ2-1; TRBD2 might be the D (6 bases). Germline values: CDR1 SNHLY, CDR2 FYNNEI. CDR3 length: 13 residues. Deletions cut 8 bases from V and 0 bases from J, with 8 bases between. This chain's CDR3 is CASGRISYNEQFF. In DNA, the CDR3 is TGTGCCAGCGGGAGGATCTCCTACAATGAGCAGTTCTTC.

This clone was found many times. This chain joins TRBV6-6 and TRBJ2-3, with D tentatively TRBD1 or TRBD2 (7 bases each). This CDR3 region has 16 residues. Trimming left V 6 bases short and J 5 bases short, with 21 bases between. The germline V gene has CDR1 MNHNY and CDR2 SVGAGI (reference sequence). This CDR3 is CASSLNRGTGGDTQYF. CDR3 sequence (DNA): TGTGCCAGCAGCTTAAACAGGGGTACGGGAGGAGATACGCAGTATTTT.

The chain links TRBV7-2 to TRBJ2-3, with D possibly TRBD2 on 6 matching bases. V was shortened by 5 bases and J by 4 bases, with 19 bases between the two germline ends. Per the germline V gene, CDR1 is SGHTA and CDR2 is FQGNSA. CDR3 size: 16 residues. CDR3 DNA: TGTGCCAGCAGCCCTCCTACTAGCTCCTTTGCAGATACGCAGTATTTT. Residues: CASSPPTSSFADTQYF.

This sequence joins TRBV4-1 and TRBJ1-6; possibly TRBD1 for D (5 bases). The CDR3 totals 14 residues. Trimming removed 3 bases at V and 8 bases at J, with 11 bases between. Looked up from germline, CDR1 is MGHRA and CDR2 is YSYEKL. CDR3 amino acids: CASSHAGIDSPLHF. CDR3 sequence (DNA): TGCGCCAGCAGCCATGCAGGGATCGATTCACCCCTCCACTTT.

This clone was observed a handful of times. This chain uses TRBV16 with TRBJ1-1, with no clear D. Looked up from germline, CDR1 is KGHSY and CDR2 is FQNENV. V lost 0 bases and J lost 10, with 9 bases in between. CDR3 size: 12 residues. The CDR3 coding sequence is TGTGCCAGCAGCCAATCTGACCGCGGAGCTTTCTTT. Protein: CASSQSDRGAFF.

This sequence joins TRBV6-5 and TRBJ1-4; D is possibly TRBD1 (6 bases). The V gene lost 6 bases and the J gene lost 4 bases, with 15 bases spanning the gap. This CDR3 contains 15 residues. Germline V gene data show CDR1 as MNHEY and CDR2 as SVGAGI. CDR3 in amino acids: CASSRREGGNEKLFF. In DNA form, the CDR3 reads TGTGCCAGCAGCCGCCGGGAAGGGGGTAATGAAAAACTGTTTTTT.

The DNA of the CDR3 is TGTGCCAGCAGCCCACCGGGGACAGGGAGGGCAGTCTATGGCTACACCTTC. Its translation: CASSPPGTGRAVYGYTF. The chain joins TRBV28 to TRBJ1-2; 9 bases fit TRBD1. Looked up from germline, CDR1 is MDHEN and CDR2 is SYDVKM. V dropped 6 bases and J dropped 4; count of bases not matched to a gene: 15. CDR3 length equals 17 residues.

The chain is built from TRBV5-4 and TRBJ1-1, with D possibly matching TRBD1 (5 bases). V was pared by 5 bases and J by 6 bases, with 14 bases between. The CDR3 length is 13 residues. CDR1 is SGHNT, CDR2 YYREEE, per germline (reference sequence). CDR3 DNA sequence: TGTGCCAGCAGTTTCAAGGGGATCGCTGAAGCTTTCTTT. The encoded protein is CASSFKGIAEAFF.

This clone was counted a few times. The chain links TRBV9 to TRBJ1-2; TRBD1 matches at 10 bases. The CDR3 loop spans 17 amino acids. Germline values: CDR1 SGDLS, CDR2 YYNGEE. The V and J ends lost 0 bases and 1 base, in that order; junction bases with no gene match: 6. This CDR3 is CASSVAGTGALNYGYTF. For the CDR3, the DNA is TGTGCCAGCAGCGTAGCTGGGACAGGGGCCCTTAACTATGGCTACACCTTC.

The gene calls are TRBV10-3 and TRBJ2-5, with TRBD2 identical over 15 bases. V dropped 6 bases and J dropped 4; count of bases not matched to a gene: 3. The CDR3 covers 15 residues. Germline CDR1 reads ENHRY; CDR2 reads SYGVKD. The CDR3 DNA follows: TGTGCCATCAGCGGACTAGCGGGGGGGCTAGAGACCCAGTACTTC. Amino acid sequence: CAISGLAGGLETQYF.

This CDR3 reads CASSITSGRGETQYF. Written as DNA, the CDR3 is TGCGCCAGCAGTATCACTAGCGGGAGAGGGGAGACCCAGTACTTC. The chain recombines TRBV5-1 with TRBJ2-5, with 11 bases that match TRBD2. J was trimmed by 5 bases and V by 5 bases; bases with no gene match: 8. This CDR3 has 15 amino acids. Germline loops: CDR1 SGHRS, CDR2 YFSETQ.

The rearrangement joins TRBV4-1 to TRBJ2-3; D remains ambiguous. The CDR3 has 15 residues. Trimming shortened V by 0 bases and J by 0 bases, and 7 bases separated the two germline ends. Germline CDR1 and CDR2: MGHRA and YSYEKL. This CDR3 reads CASSQEATSTDTQYF. The CDR3, as DNA: TGCGCCAGCAGCCAAGAGGCAACTAGCACAGATACGCAGTATTTT.

The rearrangement joins TRBV6-5 to TRBJ1-5; TRBD1 is a possible D gene (6 bases). The CDR3 totals 15 residues. Trimming stripped 6 bases from V and 6 bases from J, with 18 bases between. Germline CDR1 and CDR2: MNHEY and SVGAGI. This CDR3 reads CASSRGGGRAQPQHF. The DNA of the CDR3 is TGTGCCAGCAGCCGTGGCGGGGGGCGCGCTCAGCCCCAGCATTTT.

The chain links TRBV5-5 to TRBJ1-6; 10 bases line up with TRBD1. Germline lookup yields CDR1 SGHKS and CDR2 YYEKEE (reference sequence). This CDR3 has 16 residues. V lost 3 bases to trimming and J lost 14 bases; unmatched junction nucleotides: 14. CDR3 protein: CASSSETGGAGRALHF. CDR3 sequence (DNA): TGTGCCAGCAGCTCAGAGACAGGGGGCGCGGGAAGGGCCCTCCACTTT.

This clone was counted only a few times. The chain carries TRBV19 and TRBJ2-7; D not resolved. Germline CDR1 and CDR2: LNHDA and SQIVND (reference sequence). Deletions cut 3 bases from V and 2 bases from J, with 14 bases between. The length of the CDR3 is 15 residues. The CDR3 coding sequence is TGTGCCAGTAGTATGGGCCGGGTACACACCTACGAGCAGTACTTC. This sequence encodes CASSMGRVHTYEQYF.

The chain has TRBV7-9 and TRBJ2-7, with 9 bases identical to TRBD2. Unmatched junction bases numbered 10, after V lost 1 base and J lost 0 bases. Germline CDR1 SEHNR, CDR2 FQNEAQ (reference sequence). The CDR3 has 18 residues. CDR3 in amino acids: CASSLVSFSGRTSYEQYF. As DNA, the CDR3 is TGTGCCAGCAGCTTAGTTTCATTTAGCGGGAGAACCTCCTACGAGCAGTACTTC.

The V call is TRBV30, the J call TRBJ1-1; D is perhaps TRBD1 (6 bases). The germline CDR1 and CDR2 sequences are GTSNPN and SVGIG (reference sequence). Trimming stripped 1 base from V and 1 base from J, with 10 bases between. The CDR3 length is 14 residues. The CDR3 here is CAWSDTGWNTEAFF. The CDR3 nucleotides are TGTGCCTGGAGTGATACAGGGTGGAACACTGAAGCTTTCTTT. The full variable domain, rest sourced from reference TRBV30 and TRBJ1-1, is SQTIHQWPATLVQPVGSPLSLECTVEGTSNPNLYWYRQAAGRGLQLLFYSVGIGQISSEVPQNLSASRPQDRQFILSSKKLLLSDSGFYLCAWSDTGWNTEAFFGQGTRLTVV.

The chain combines TRBV4-1 with TRBJ2-2; D is unresolved. From germline, CDR1 is MGHRA and CDR2 YSYEKL. The CDR3 is made up of 16 amino acids. V gave up 0 bases and J gave up 2 bases, with 10 bases separating them. CDR3 bases: TGCGCCAGCAGCCAAGATGGCCAGTTTAACACCGGGGAGCTGTTTTTT. As protein: CASSQDGQFNTGELFF.

This chain joins TRBV4-1 and TRBJ1-4; D is perhaps TRBD1 (5 bases). Germline V CDR1 and CDR2: MGHRA, YSYEKL. Deletions cut 4 bases from V and 5 bases from J, with 14 bases between. The CDR3 runs to 15 residues. The CDR3 loop is CASSRTGLVNEKLFF. In DNA form, the CDR3 reads TGCGCCAGCAGCCGAACGGGACTAGTCAATGAAAAACTGTTTTTT.

The chain is built from TRBV7-6 and TRBJ2-7; no clear D. Germline V CDR1 and CDR2: SGHVS, FNYEAQ. V was trimmed by 1 base and J by 3 bases, leaving 13 bases between them. This CDR3 region has 15 residues. The CDR3 sequence: CASSLGPGPSYEQYF. The CDR3 bases are TGTGCCAGCAGCTTAGGTCCAGGCCCCAGCTACGAGCAGTACTTC.